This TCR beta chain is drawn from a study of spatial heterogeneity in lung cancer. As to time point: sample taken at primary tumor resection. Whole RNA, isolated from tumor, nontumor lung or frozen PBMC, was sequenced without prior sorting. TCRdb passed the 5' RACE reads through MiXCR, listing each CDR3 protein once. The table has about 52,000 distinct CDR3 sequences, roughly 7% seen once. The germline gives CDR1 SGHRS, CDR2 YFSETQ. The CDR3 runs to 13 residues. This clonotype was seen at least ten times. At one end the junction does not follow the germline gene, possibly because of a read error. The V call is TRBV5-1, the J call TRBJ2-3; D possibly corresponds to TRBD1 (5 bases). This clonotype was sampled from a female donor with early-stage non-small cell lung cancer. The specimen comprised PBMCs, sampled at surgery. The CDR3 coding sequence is TGCGCCAGCAGCGACCAGGGCACTGATACGCAGTATTTT. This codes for CASSDQGTDTQYF.